This T cell receptor (beta chain) was identified in a study of T cells after yellow fever vaccination. Trimming removed 5 bases at V and 5 bases at J, with 21 bases between. CDR3 length: 16 amino acids. TCRdb independently ran MiXCR on the 5' RACE reads; one entry per CDR3 protein. The data contain about 400,000 distinct CDR3 sequences, 6.2% of them singletons. At least ten counts were recorded for this clonotype. The TCR comes from a man under 40 who received the YFV17D yellow fever vaccine. The chain uses TRBV12-3 or TRBV12-4 and TRBJ2-5, with D perhaps TRBD1 (7 bases). The material was PBMCs, obtained 5 days after the yellow fever booster vaccination. The CDR3 nucleotides read TGTGCCAGCAGTCGAGGCAGGGGGGTGCGATGGGAGACCCAGTACTTC. It yields the protein CASSRGRGVRWETQYF.